This T cell receptor beta chain was obtained from a study of blood T cell repertoires in COVID-19. The wider study: The United States, Italy and Spain supplied acute and convalescent COVID-19 samples. PBMCs, B-cell-depleted T cells, or T cells provided the cDNA or gDNA that made up the material.

The CDR3 is 14 residues long. V lost 5 bases to trimming and J lost 4 bases; unmatched junction nucleotides: 8. Germline assignment: CDR1 SNHLY and CDR2 FYNNEI. In the original analysis: Amplification of reference gene primers provided the estimated nucleated cell counts. Profiled with immunoSEQ multiplex PCR; TCRdb holds only in-frame clones, not every one. D and trimming were read from the DNA, whereas the V and J calls and clone size are those reported in that table. Of about 190,000 clones detected, more than 60% appear once; the ten largest clones hold 13%. The source is a man aged 50 or older who had recovered from COVID-19. This rearrangement joins TRBV2 to TRBJ2-7; 7 bases match TRBD2. Material for sequencing was peripheral blood. CDR3 sequence: CASSTLAETYEQYF. The CDR3 DNA sequence: TGTGCCAGCAGTACCCTAGCGGAGACTTACGAGCAGTACTTC.